These 20 T cell receptor beta chains were all obtained from the same sample, sequenced in a study of T cell responses to AZD1222 COVID-19 vaccine. Assay: immunoSEQ multiplex PCR; the TCRdb copy retains only in-frame clones and omits some. The sample holds fewer than 30,000 clones, 86% seen once. The source was peripheral blood, collected 28 days after the second AZD1222 dose. The receptor source for this set is an adult who received the AZD1222 COVID-19 vaccine.

This chain connects TRBV3-1 (or the pseudogene TRBV3-2) to TRBJ2-3, with D possibly matching TRBD2 (7 bases). Trimming shortened V by 4 bases and J by 2 bases, and 13 bases separated the two germline ends. Germline CDR1 reads LGHDT; CDR2 reads YNNKEL (reference sequence). The CDR3 has 15 residues. The DNA for the CDR3 is TGTGCCAGCAGCCCGGGGGGCCCCCTCACAGATACGCAGTATTTT. Encoded protein: CASSPGGPLTDTQYF.

CDR3 loop: CASSQRLAGGPADTQYF. The CDR3 region has the DNA TGTGCCAGCAGCCAGCGACTAGCGGGGGGGCCCGCAGATACGCAGTATTTT. V gene TRBV5-4 combines with J gene TRBJ2-3; 14 bases fit TRBD2. The CDR3 consists of 17 residues. Germline trimming cut 4 bases from V and 4 bases from J; bases unmatched to any gene: 8. In germline, CDR1 is SGHNT, CDR2 YYREEE (reference sequence).

This clone was seen just once. V and J are TRBV19 and TRBJ1-3, with D unresolved. From germline, CDR1 is LNHDA and CDR2 SQIVND (reference sequence). Trimming left V 1 base short and J 2 bases short, with 12 bases between. CDR3 length: 16 amino acids. CDR3 sequence (DNA): TGTGCCAGTAGTATAGGAACAGCTAACCCTGGAAACACCATATATTTT. This sequence encodes CASSIGTANPGNTIYF.

The V and J genes are TRBV6-5 and TRBJ1-5; 7 positions agree with TRBD1. CDR1 is MNHEY and CDR2 is SVGAGI in the germline V gene. This CDR3 spans 15 amino acids. Trimming took 6 bases from V and 0 from J; bases not matched to a gene: 5. The DNA for the CDR3 is TGTGCCAGCAGCCGCGGACAGGATAGCAATCAGCCCCAGCATTTT. Translation: CASSRGQDSNQPQHF.

In its sample, this clone is medium-sized (0.01 to 0.1%). J is TRBJ2-5 and V is TRBV6-2 or TRBV6-3; weak D call: TRBD2 (5 bases). The V gene's germline CDR1 is MNHEY and CDR2 SVGEGT. V was clipped by 5 bases and J by 1 base, with 11 bases between them. This CDR3 contains 14 residues. DNA of the CDR3: TGTGCCAGCAGTAGACATAGCGTCCAAGAGACCCAGTACTTC. It codes for CASSRHSVQETQYF.

This chain links TRBV1 with TRBJ1-2; the table's D call, TRBD1, has no DNA check behind it. TRBV1 is designated a pseudogene. The CDR3 totals 19 residues. The DNA for the CDR3 is TGCACCAGCAGCCAAGACTGGGTGGCAGGAAAAGAACCTAACTATGGCTACACCTTC. Its translation: CTSSQDWVAGKEPNYGYTF.

The chain carries TRBV3-1 (or the pseudogene TRBV3-2) and TRBJ2-5; D is ambiguous. Trimming removed 5 bases at V and 5 bases at J, with 9 bases between. The germline gives CDR1 LGHDT, CDR2 YNNKEL (reference sequence). This CDR3 is built from 12 residues. CDR3 region: CASSNLEETQYF. For the CDR3, the DNA is TGTGCCAGCAGCAACCTAGAGGAGACCCAGTACTTC.

The V and J genes are TRBV10-2 and TRBJ2-7; 11 bases are shared with TRBD2. Germline-derived CDR1 and CDR2 are WSHSY and SAAADI. CDR3 length equals 17 residues. The junction had 9 bases not matched to a gene; V was cut back by 5 bases and J by 0 bases. CDR3 bases: TGCGCCAGCAGTCGGGACCCTGGACTAGCGGGCTCCTACGAGCAGTACTTC. It yields the protein CASSRDPGLAGSYEQYF.

V gene TRBV5-4 combines with J gene TRBJ2-2; 7 bases are shared with TRBD1. Losses at the gene ends were 4 bases for V and 5 bases for J; bases not matched to a gene: 8. Germline V gene lookup returns CDR1 SGHNT and CDR2 YYREEE (reference sequence). The CDR3 is 15 amino acids. The CDR3 protein is CASSAGTARTGELFF. CDR3 coding DNA: TGTGCCAGCAGCGCCGGGACAGCCAGAACCGGGGAGCTGTTTTTT. The whole variable domain, filled in from reference TRBV5-4 and TRBJ2-2, reads ETGVTQSPTHLIKTRGQQVTLRCSSQSGHNTVSWYQQALGQGPQFIFQYYREEENGRGNFPPRFSGLQFPNYSSELNVNALELDDSALYLCASSAGTARTGELFFGEGSRLTVL.

V gene TRBV18 combines with J gene TRBJ1-6, with D possibly being TRBD1 (5 bases). The germline V gene has CDR1 KGHSH and CDR2 LQKENI. The CDR3 has 20 residues. The V end was cut by 3 bases, the J end by 0 bases, with 21 bases between. The CDR3 sequence: CASSPQPMNYDSSYNSPLHF. The CDR3 bases are TGTGCCAGCTCACCCCAACCCATGAACTACGACAGCTCCTATAATTCACCCCTCCACTTT.

This rearrangement joins TRBV5-1 to TRBJ1-2, with a weak D call TRBD1 (6 bases). The ends were cut back, 3 bases at V and 8 bases at J, with 11 bases in the middle. This CDR3 has 12 residues. In germline, CDR1 is SGHRS, CDR2 YFSETQ. The CDR3 here is CASSSGQGGYTF. CDR3 coding DNA: TGCGCCAGCAGCTCCGGGCAGGGGGGCTACACCTTC. Full variable domain (remainder filled in from reference TRBV5-1 and TRBJ1-2): KAGVTQTPRYLIKTRGQQVTLSCSPISGHRSVSWYQQTPGQGLQFLFEYFSETQRNKGNFPGRFSGRQFSNSRSEMNVSTLELGDSALYLCASSSGQGGYTFGSGTRLTVV.

The genes are TRBV7-2 and TRBJ1-4, with D uncertain. The germline gives CDR1 SGHTA, CDR2 FQGNSA. This CDR3 has 13 residues. Trimming stripped 5 bases from V and 3 bases from J, with 7 bases between. The CDR3 DNA sequence: TGTGCCAGCAGCCGCGCTCCTAATGAAAAACTGTTTTTT. Translating it yields CASSRAPNEKLFF.

The chain carries TRBV29-1 and TRBJ1-2, with D perhaps TRBD1 (6 bases). V gave up 7 bases and J gave up 0 bases, with 12 bases separating them. CDR3 length: 13 residues. The germline gives CDR1 SQVTM, CDR2 ANQGSEA. The CDR3 sequence: CSGGGGPNYGYTF. The CDR3 DNA reads as TGCAGCGGCGGGGGGGGCCCTAACTATGGCTACACCTTC.

The chain couples TRBV5-1 to TRBJ1-3; 7 bases agree with TRBD1. J was trimmed by 0 bases and V by 2 bases; bases with no gene match: 2. From germline, CDR1 is SGHRS and CDR2 YFSETQ. The CDR3 loop spans 15 amino acids. The CDR3 region is CASSLTGDSGNTIYF. The CDR3 nucleotides read TGCGCCAGCAGCTTAACAGGGGACTCTGGAAACACCATATATTTT. The whole variable domain, remainder taken from reference TRBV5-1 and TRBJ1-3, is KAGVTQTPRYLIKTRGQQVTLSCSPISGHRSVSWYQQTPGQGLQFLFEYFSETQRNKGNFPGRFSGRQFSNSRSEMNVSTLELGDSALYLCASSLTGDSGNTIYFGEGSWLTVV.

This clone appeared once. The chain uses TRBV5-1 and TRBJ2-7; tentative D call: TRBD2 (6 bases). The CDR3 has 14 amino acids. Trimming cost V 1 base and J 1 base, with 9 bases left between them. Germline V gene lookup returns CDR1 SGHRS and CDR2 YFSETQ. The CDR3 nucleotides read TGCGCCAGCAGCTTGACTAGCCCGTCCTACGAGCAGTACTTC. Protein sequence: CASSLTSPSYEQYF.

The sample holds one count of this clone. The V gene is TRBV2, the J gene TRBJ1-2, with D tentatively TRBD1 (6 bases). This CDR3 is built from 15 residues. V dropped 6 bases and J dropped 4 bases, with 18 bases sitting between them. Germline V gene sequence: CDR1 SNHLY, CDR2 FYNNEI. The CDR3 spells CASRAQGGVSYGYTF. CDR3 nucleotides: TGTGCCAGCAGGGCACAGGGTGGCGTTAGCTATGGCTACACCTTC. Full variable domain (rest looked up from reference TRBV2 and TRBJ1-2): EPEVTQTPSHQVTQMGQEVILRCVPISNHLYFYWYRQILGQKVEFLVSFYNNEISEKSEIFDDQFSVERPDGSNFTLKIRSTKLEDSAMYFCASRAQGGVSYGYTFGSGTRLTVV.

This clone was detected once. The chain employs TRBV19 and TRBJ1-1; no clear D gene. Trimming took off 1 base at V and 0 bases at J, with 12 bases between the two ends. CDR1 and CDR2 (germline): LNHDA, SQIVND (reference sequence). This CDR3 has 16 residues. CDR3 in amino acids: CASSIGTANMNTEAFF. The CDR3 DNA reads TGTGCCAGTAGTATAGGAACAGCCAACATGAACACTGAAGCTTTCTTT.

This clone was seen a single time. The chain uses TRBV5-1 and TRBJ2-7; possibly TRBD2 for D (5 bases). There are 14 residues in the CDR3. Per the germline V gene, CDR1 is SGHRS and CDR2 is YFSETQ. Trimming pared 4 bases from V and 5 bases from J, leaving 16 bases between. CDR3 DNA: TGCGCCAGCAGCGAGGGCACATTTTCGAACGAGCAGTACTTC. It translates to CASSEGTFSNEQYF.

The chain uses TRBV15 and TRBJ1-5, with a tentative D call TRBD1 (5 bases). This CDR3 region has 13 residues. Looked up from germline, CDR1 is LNHNV and CDR2 is YYDKDF (reference sequence). V lost 6 bases and J 7 bases, leaving 13 bases between the germline ends. CDR3 sequence: CATRRDQGQPQHF. The CDR3 coding sequence is TGTGCCACCAGGCGGGACCAGGGCCAGCCCCAGCATTTT.

The chain has TRBV7-9 and TRBJ2-5; D is unresolved. CDR3 size: 14 residues. The germline V and J ends were trimmed by 2 bases and 0 bases, with 7 bases remaining between them. Looked up from germline, CDR1 is SEHNR and CDR2 is FQNEAQ (reference sequence). CDR3 residues: CASSLRVYQETQYF. In DNA form, the CDR3 reads TGTGCCAGCAGCTTACGGGTTTACCAAGAGACCCAGTACTTC.